The 28 T cell receptor beta chains below all came from one sample that was sequenced in a study of blood T cell repertoires in COVID-19. Profiling relied on immunoSEQ multiplex PCR, and the TCRdb table lists in-frame clones only, not all of them. In the table there are about 210,000 clones, around 81% of which are singletons. The source material was PBMCs or T cells enriched from blood (not recorded which). These receptors were obtained from a woman aged 45-65 years with acute COVID-19.

This clone has more than one count but fewer than ten. The chain recombines TRBV2 with TRBJ1-2; D is perhaps TRBD1 (6 bases). CDR3 size: 13 residues. Trimming removed 4 bases at V and 5 bases at J, with 11 bases between. CDR1 SNHLY and CDR2 FYNNEI come from the germline V gene. Here the CDR3 reads CASSAQGSYGYTF. For the CDR3, the DNA is TGTGCCAGCAGTGCACAGGGTTCGTATGGCTACACCTTC.

The V gene is TRBV18, the J gene TRBJ1-5; the D gene is possibly TRBD1 (6 bases). The CDR3 contains 13 residues. Trimming cost V 3 bases and J 11 bases, with 14 bases left between them. The V gene's germline CDR1 is KGHSH and CDR2 LQKENI. The DNA for the CDR3 is TGTGCCAGCTCACCCGGGACAAATGAGGCCCAGCATTTT. This sequence encodes CASSPGTNEAQHF. Based on the CDR3 plus reference TRBV18 and TRBJ1-5, the full variable domain is NAGVMQNPRHLVRRRGQEARLRCSPMKGHSHVYWYRQLPEEGLKFMVYLQKENIIDESGMPKERFSAEFPKEGPSILRIQQVVRGDSAAYFCASSPGTNEAQHFGDGTRLSIL.

Comments on this clone: The same CDR3 is also encoded by other DNA sequences in this sample. This rearrangement joins TRBV18 to TRBJ1-1; 7 bases agree with TRBD1. The CDR3 covers 14 residues. CDR1 is KGHSH, CDR2 LQKENI, per germline. J was trimmed by 1 base and V by 3 bases; bases with no gene match: 2. CDR3 coding DNA: TGTGCCAGCTCACCGGGACAGAGGAACACTGAAGCTTTCTTT. It specifies CASSPGQRNTEAFF. Combining the CDR3 with reference TRBV18 and TRBJ1-1 gives the whole variable domain NAGVMQNPRHLVRRRGQEARLRCSPMKGHSHVYWYRQLPEEGLKFMVYLQKENIIDESGMPKERFSAEFPKEGPSILRIQQVVRGDSAAYFCASSPGQRNTEAFFGQGTRLTVV.

The chain combines TRBV28 with TRBJ1-4; 9 bases line up with TRBD1. The CDR3 length is 19 residues. V lost 4 bases and J lost 0; bases outside the gene matches: 12. Germline V gives CDR1 MDHEN, CDR2 SYDVKM. CDR3: CASSSRDRVGETTNEKLFF. The CDR3 DNA is TGTGCCAGCAGTTCCCGGGACAGGGTTGGCGAAACAACTAATGAAAAACTGTTTTTT.

V usage is TRBV19 and J usage is TRBJ1-2; 7 bases match TRBD1. Germline V CDR1 and CDR2: LNHDA, SQIVND (reference sequence). The CDR3 consists of 15 residues. With 4 bases clipped from V and 8 bases from J, the junction kept 13 bases outside the gene matches. CDR3 sequence (DNA): TGTGCCAGTAGTAGAACTGAGACAGGGCGTAGAGGCTACACCTTC. As protein: CASSRTETGRRGYTF.

The rearrangement joins TRBV18 to TRBJ2-7; TRBD1 aligns across 7 bases. The CDR3 is made up of 14 amino acids. The V segment lost 4 bases and the J segment 4 bases; nucleotides outside the gene matches: 7. Germline CDR1 KGHSH, CDR2 LQKENI. The DNA for the CDR3 is TGTGCCAGCTCACAAAGACAGGGCGAGTACGAGCAGTACTTC. Its protein product is CASSQRQGEYEQYF.

The chain employs TRBV10-3 and TRBJ1-2; tentative D call: TRBD1 (6 bases). The CDR3 is made up of 13 amino acids. Trimming took 3 bases from V and 5 from J, leaving 10 bases between them. Germline V gene lookup returns CDR1 ENHRY and CDR2 SYGVKD. The DNA for the CDR3 is TGTGCCATCAGTGACGGACAGCAGTATGGCTACACCTTC. Translation gives CAISDGQQYGYTF.

The V and J genes are TRBV5-1 and TRBJ1-1, with 12 bases aligning to TRBD1. J lost 6 bases, V lost 4 bases, and 7 bases had no gene match. The CDR3 covers 15 residues. CDR1 and CDR2 from the germline V gene are SGHRS and YFSETQ. The CDR3 here is CASSPAGQGASEAFF. Here the CDR3 DNA reads TGCGCCAGCAGCCCGGCGGGACAGGGGGCTTCTGAAGCTTTCTTT.

The genes are TRBV13 and TRBJ2-3, with a weak D call TRBD1 (6 bases). This CDR3 has 14 residues. The V gene's germline CDR1 is PRHDT and CDR2 FYEKMQ (reference sequence). The V gene lost 3 bases and the J gene lost 6 bases, with 13 bases spanning the gap. CDR3 bases: TGTGCCAGCAGCTTGGCAGGGGCCCTGGATACGCAGTATTTT. Encoded protein: CASSLAGALDTQYF.

The chain has TRBV7-9 and TRBJ2-1; 9 positions match TRBD2. V dropped 5 bases and J dropped 7; count of bases not matched to a gene: 6. The V gene's germline CDR1 is SEHNR and CDR2 FQNEAQ (reference sequence). This CDR3 contains 14 residues. CDR3 region: CASSPWTSENEQFF. The CDR3 bases are TGTGCCAGCAGCCCGTGGACTAGCGAGAATGAGCAGTTCTTC.

The chain employs TRBV9 and TRBJ2-3; 8 nucleotides line up with TRBD2. V lost 4 bases and J lost 4; bases outside the gene matches: 8. The germline gives CDR1 SGDLS, CDR2 YYNGEE. The CDR3 totals 15 residues. The CDR3 reads CASSTGGGLADTQYF. The DNA for the CDR3 is TGTGCCAGCAGCACGGGCGGGGGGCTGGCAGATACGCAGTATTTT.

This chain links TRBV12-5 with TRBJ1-6; TRBD1 matches 10 bases. CDR1 LGHNT and CDR2 FRNRAP come from the germline V gene. This CDR3 has 17 residues. Germline trimming cut 5 bases from V and 1 base from J; bases unmatched to any gene: 5. CDR3 bases: TGTGCTAGTGGTGTGGGACAGGGGATATCCTATAATTCACCCCTCCACTTT. It codes for CASGVGQGISYNSPLHF.

To note about this clone: This clone may be a read error of a much larger clone one base away. Other DNA sequences in the same sample also yield this CDR3. V is TRBV11-3 and J is TRBJ1-2; TRBD1 matches at 9 bases. Germline CDR1 is SGHNT and CDR2 is YENEEA. V lost 1 base to trimming and J lost 3 bases; unmatched junction nucleotides: 0. This CDR3 is built from 14 residues. CDR3 coding DNA: TGTGCCAGCAGCTTAGGGACAGGGGACTATGGCTACACCTTC. This encodes CASSLGTGDYGYTF. Full variable domain (remainder filled in from reference TRBV11-3 and TRBJ1-2): EAGVVQSPRYKIIEKKQPVAFWCNPISGHNTLYWYLQNLGQGPELLIRYENEEAVDDSQLPKDRFSAERLKGVDSTLKIQPAELGDSAVYLCASSLGTGDYGYTFGSGTRLTVV.

This clone appeared a single time. The V and J genes are TRBV5-4 and TRBJ2-3; D is undetermined. The V gene's germline CDR1 is SGHNT and CDR2 YYREEE (reference sequence). The CDR3 is 16 amino acids. The germline V and J ends were trimmed by 4 bases and 4 bases, with 19 bases remaining between them. The CDR3 is CASSAIGGTVSDTQYF. The DNA of the CDR3 is TGTGCCAGCAGCGCTATTGGCGGTACGGTATCAGATACGCAGTATTTT.

J is TRBJ2-7 and V is TRBV4-1, with D hard to call. The CDR3 consists of 16 residues. Germline V gives CDR1 MGHRA, CDR2 YSYEKL. Deletions cut 4 bases from V and 2 bases from J, with 18 bases between. The CDR3 sequence is CASSLSPQVGTYEQYF. The DNA for the CDR3 is TGCGCCAGCAGCCTATCCCCCCAGGTAGGAACCTACGAGCAGTACTTC.

V is TRBV7-2 and J is TRBJ1-4, with 9 bases that match TRBD1. The germline V gene has CDR1 SGHTA and CDR2 FQGNSA. Germline trimming cut 5 bases from V and 0 bases from J; bases unmatched to any gene: 7. This CDR3 contains 17 residues. CDR3 nucleotide sequence: TGTGCCAGCAGCGATCCGGGACAGGGAGCAACTAATGAAAAACTGTTTTTT. This gives the protein CASSDPGQGATNEKLFF.

The V call is TRBV6-5, the J call TRBJ1-5; 9 bases are a match to TRBD1. V was pared by 4 bases and J by 6 bases, with 7 bases of the junction left unmatched. Germline V gene sequence: CDR1 MNHEY, CDR2 SVGAGI. This CDR3 spans 15 amino acids. The CDR3 spells CASSLGTGLGQPQHF. The CDR3 nucleotides read TGTGCCAGCAGTTTAGGGACAGGGTTAGGTCAGCCCCAGCATTTT.

This clone came up a few times. CDR3 in DNA: TGTGCCAGCTCACAGCGCCAGGGGGCGAGTGGCTACACCTTC. Translated, it gives CASSQRQGASGYTF. This chain uses TRBV18 with TRBJ1-2, with 8 nucleotides matching TRBD1. Germline V gene data show CDR1 as KGHSH and CDR2 as LQKENI. Trimming at V came to 4 bases and at J to 7 bases, leaving 8 bases not matched to a gene. The CDR3 totals 14 residues.

This clone was seen a single time. The chain joins TRBV23-1 to TRBJ1-5; possible D gene TRBD1, 5 bases. TRBV23-1 belongs to the ORF category, with a function that is uncertain. V dropped 0 bases and J dropped 4 bases, with 10 bases sitting between them. This CDR3 is built from 15 residues. The CDR3 sequence is CASSQSLRGNQPQHF. The CDR3 nucleotides read TGCGCCAGCAGTCAATCCCTAAGGGGAAATCAGCCCCAGCATTTT.

The chain combines TRBV7-3 with TRBJ2-1; TRBD2 aligns across 7 bases. With V trimmed by 5 bases and J by 9 bases, 16 bases remained unmatched. CDR1 SGHTA and CDR2 FQGTGA come from the germline V gene. The CDR3 has 16 amino acids. CDR3 amino acids: CASSALRVAGLSEQFF. In DNA form, the CDR3 reads TGTGCCAGCAGCGCACTACGGGTAGCGGGTCTCTCTGAGCAGTTCTTC. The full variable domain, in which reference TRBV7-3 and TRBJ2-1 provide the parts outside the CDR3, is GAGVSQTPSNKVTEKGKYVELRCDPISGHTALYWYRQSLGQGPEFLIYFQGTGAADDSGLPNDRFFAVRPEGSVSTLKIQRTERGDSAVYLCASSALRVAGLSEQFFGPGTRLTVL.

This chain links TRBV10-3 with TRBJ2-7; the match to TRBD1 covers 7 bases. After removal of 2 bases from V and 4 bases from J, the junction contained 8 bases not matched to a gene. CDR3 size: 15 residues. Germline CDR1 is ENHRY and CDR2 is SYGVKD. The CDR3 DNA follows: TGTGCCATCAGTGAGACGCGACAGGGTAGGTACGAGCAGTACTTC. Residues: CAISETRQGRYEQYF.

The CDR3 DNA sequence: TGTGCCAGCAGAGGGGGGGGGCTTTGGACCGGGGAGCTGTTTTTT. It codes for CASRGGGLWTGELFF. This chain connects TRBV28 to TRBJ2-2, with D perhaps matching TRBD2 (7 bases). Germline assignment: CDR1 MDHEN and CDR2 SYDVKM. CDR3 length: 15 residues. V lost 6 bases, J lost 5 bases, and 16 bases lay in between.

This clone was recorded only once. The chain employs TRBV6-1 and TRBJ2-1, with 7 bases aligning to TRBD2. CDR1 is MNHNS, CDR2 SASEGT, per germline. The V segment lost 0 bases and the J segment 2 bases; nucleotides outside the gene matches: 4. The CDR3 consists of 16 residues. CDR3 region: CASSEALGGAYNEQFF. The CDR3 nucleotides are TGTGCCAGCAGTGAAGCGCTGGGGGGGGCCTACAATGAGCAGTTCTTC.

This rearrangement joins TRBV28 to TRBJ1-3; possibly TRBD1 for D (5 bases). V lost 2 bases and J 0 bases, leaving 11 bases between the germline ends. The germline CDR1 and CDR2 sequences are MDHEN and SYDVKM. This CDR3 has 16 residues. The CDR3 is CASSLSQGFSGNTIYF. CDR3 nucleotides: TGTGCCAGCAGTTTAAGTCAGGGTTTCTCTGGAAACACCATATATTTT.

The J gene is TRBJ1-3, the V gene TRBV3-1 (or the pseudogene TRBV3-2); D is undetermined. The CDR3 has 15 residues. V lost 1 base and J lost 5, with 12 bases in between. Germline V gives CDR1 LGHDT, CDR2 YNNKEL (reference sequence). The CDR3, as DNA: TGTGCCAGCAGCCAAGCCGACTTACCGCGAAACACCATATATTTT. Translation: CASSQADLPRNTIYF.

The chain recombines TRBV5-1 with TRBJ2-5, with D possibly being TRBD1 (5 bases). With 0 bases removed from V and 5 bases from J, the gap between germline ends came to 11 bases. Germline assignment: CDR1 SGHRS and CDR2 YFSETQ. CDR3 length: 14 amino acids. The CDR3 DNA reads TGCGCCAGCAGCTTGGCAGGGCTGGGGGAGACCCAGTACTTC. Its translation: CASSLAGLGETQYF.

The gene calls are TRBV2 and TRBJ2-1; no firm D call. V dropped 3 bases and J dropped 9 bases, with 6 bases sitting between them. The CDR3 is 11 amino acids. The V gene's germline CDR1 is SNHLY and CDR2 FYNNEI. This CDR3 reads CASSDGLEQFF. The DNA of the CDR3 is TGTGCCAGCAGTGATGGCCTTGAGCAGTTCTTC.

The V call is TRBV11-2, the J call TRBJ1-2; 8 nucleotides match TRBD1. Germline loops: CDR1 SGHAT, CDR2 FQNNGV. The CDR3 consists of 17 residues. The V segment lost 0 bases and the J segment 4 bases; nucleotides outside the gene matches: 10. The CDR3 DNA follows: TGTGCCAGCAGCTTAGAACGTATTGGGACAGGCCTCTATGGCTACACCTTC. It yields the protein CASSLERIGTGLYGYTF.